One and the same sample provided the 10 T cell receptor beta chains below, sequenced in a study of CD8+ T cells in alopecia areata. Sequencing used cDNA as its template, made by extracting RNA and reverse transcribing it. The method was immunoSEQ multiplex PCR; TCRdb's version includes in-frame clones alone and lacks a portion of them. The sample lists about 150,000 clones; 62% were seen once. Sequenced sample: CD8+ T cells sorted from blood. These receptors all come from a human donor in good health.

The rearrangement links TRBV9 to TRBJ1-4; D is uncertain. Trimming removed 1 base at V and 0 bases at J, with 7 bases between. This CDR3 is 15 amino acids long. Germline CDR1 is SGDLS and CDR2 is YYNGEE. The CDR3 DNA reads as TGTGCCAGCAGCGTAAGTGGAGCAACTAATGAAAAACTGTTTTTT. Amino acids: CASSVSGATNEKLFF.

This rearrangement joins TRBV7-9 to TRBJ2-2; 10 bases agree with TRBD1. This CDR3 region has 16 residues. Germline CDR1 is SEHNR and CDR2 is FQNEAQ (reference sequence). V trimming: 5 bases; J trimming: 7 bases; junction bases outside the gene matches: 10. This chain's CDR3 is CASSVPGQGNGGELFF. The CDR3 region has the DNA TGTGCCAGCAGCGTCCCGGGACAGGGGAATGGCGGGGAGCTGTTTTTT.

The chain uses TRBV13 and TRBJ1-5; D is ambiguous. Germline loops: CDR1 PRHDT, CDR2 FYEKMQ (reference sequence). V lost 5 bases to trimming and J lost 4 bases, with 6 bases between them. CDR3 length: 12 residues. The CDR3 protein is CASSKRNQPQHF. In nucleotides, the CDR3 is TGTGCCAGCAGCAAGCGGAATCAGCCCCAGCATTTT.

For this clone: The sample contains more than one DNA sequence encoding this CDR3. The gene calls are TRBV6-5 and TRBJ2-1; D is unresolved. CDR1 is MNHEY and CDR2 is SVGAGI in the germline V gene. The length of the CDR3 is 12 residues. The germline V and J ends were trimmed by 2 bases and 6 bases, with 5 bases remaining between them. Here the CDR3 DNA reads TGTGCCAGCAGTTACCTAGGCAATGAGCAGTTCTTC. Protein: CASSYLGNEQFF.

Note on this clone: One end of the junction varies from germline; a read error may be responsible. The V gene is TRBV5-1, the J gene TRBJ2-1; possibly TRBD2 for D (5 bases). CDR1 and CDR2 (germline): SGHRS, YFSETQ. CDR3 length: 11 residues. DNA for the CDR3: TGCGCCAGCACCTTGGGGAGTGAGCAGTTCTTC. Translated: CASTLGSEQFF.

The chain uses TRBV25-1 and TRBJ2-7; maybe TRBD2 (5 bases). This CDR3 has 13 amino acids. Germline V gene sequence: CDR1 MGHDK, CDR2 SYGVNS. Trimming left V 5 bases short and J 7 bases short, with 15 bases between. CDR3 sequence: CASSSSPGWEQYF. The CDR3 DNA reads as TGTGCCAGCAGTTCTTCACCGGGGTGGGAGCAGTACTTC.

This clone was recorded a few times. The CDR3 loop is CSVVRRGAYEQYF. In DNA form, the CDR3 reads TGCAGCGTTGTTCGCAGGGGAGCATACGAGCAGTACTTC. V and J are TRBV29-1 and TRBJ2-7; TRBD1 is a possible D gene (6 bases). From germline, CDR1 is SQVTM and CDR2 ANQGSEA. The CDR3 contains 13 residues. The V and J ends lost 4 bases and 4 bases respectively, with 14 bases between them.

A single count supports this clone. The chain joins TRBV7-9 to TRBJ2-5, with D perhaps TRBD2 (5 bases). V gave up 5 bases and J gave up 3 bases, with 22 bases separating them. The CDR3 has 17 amino acids. Germline CDR1 SEHNR, CDR2 FQNEAQ (reference sequence). This CDR3 is CASSQPGYEGAEETQYF. CDR3 DNA: TGTGCCAGCAGCCAACCTGGCTATGAGGGAGCTGAAGAGACCCAGTACTTC.

V is TRBV7-8 and J is TRBJ2-2, with TRBD2 matching 13 bases. Germline trimming cut 8 bases from V and 3 bases from J; bases unmatched to any gene: 9. CDR3 length equals 17 residues. Germline lookup yields CDR1 SGHVS and CDR2 FQNEAQ. The CDR3 loop reads CASRGTSGTVYTGELFF. CDR3 DNA sequence: TGTGCCAGCCGCGGGACTAGCGGGACTGTCTACACCGGGGAGCTGTTTTTT.

This clone came up a few times. V usage is TRBV29-1 and J usage is TRBJ2-6, with D perhaps TRBD2 (6 bases). The CDR3 is made up of 15 amino acids. Germline assignment: CDR1 SQVTM and CDR2 ANQGSEA. V lost 3 bases and J lost 0, with 9 bases in between. CDR3 DNA sequence: TGCAGCGTTGAGGAGGGTTACTCTGGGGCCAACGTCCTGACTTTC. It encodes CSVEEGYSGANVLTF. The complete variable domain, with remaining parts taken from reference TRBV29-1 and TRBJ2-6, reads SAVISQKPSRDICQRGTSLTIQCQVDSQVTMMFWYRQQPGQSLTLIATANQGSEATYESGFVIDKFPISRPNLTFSTLTVSNMSPEDSSIYLCSVEEGYSGANVLTFGAGSRLTVL.